The rows below give T cell receptor beta chains drawn from one sample of a study of breast tumors, draining lymph nodes, adjacent tissues. TCRdb independently ran MiXCR on the multiplex PCR reads; one entry per CDR3 protein. The sample has 170,000 or so distinct CDR3 sequences; roughly a third are singletons. What was sequenced was axillary lymph node tissue. Every receptor here comes from a female donor with breast cancer. Some clones in this sample may be carry-over from other donors' samples. The CDR3 runs from the conserved cysteine through the conserved F or W. Each record gives: D gene, clone size, V gene, J gene, CDR3 protein, CDR3 DNA. A D gene is named only where the DNA matches it firmly. The listing skips clone size in some rows; elsewhere it reads once, few, many or a size class.

>NA|many|TRBV11-2|TRBJ1-1
CASSLGRNTEAFF
TGTGCCAGCAGCTTAGGTAGAAACACTGAAGCTTTCTTT
>TRBD2|NA|TRBV10-2|TRBJ2-7
CASSGSGGASFEQYF
TGCGCCAGCAGCGGTAGCGGGGGGGCCTCGTTCGAGCAGTACTTC
>TRBD1|many|TRBV6-5|TRBJ1-2
CASGGRGRIYGYTF
TGTGCCAGCGGAGGCAGGGGGCGGATCTATGGCTACACCTTC
>NA|many|TRBV20-1|TRBJ1-6
CSAIGLRNSPLHF
TGCAGTGCTATAGGGCTCCGCAATTCACCCCTCCACTTT
>TRBD2|NA|TRBV20-1|TRBJ2-7
CSASGTSGGSEKYF
TGCAGTGCTAGCGGGACTAGCGGGGGTTCCGAGAAGTACTTC
>TRBD2|many|TRBV7-2|TRBJ2-3
CASSPGLAGPRDTQYF
TGTGCCAGCAGCCCCGGACTAGCGGGCCCTCGGGATACGCAGTATTTT
>NA|NA|TRBV11-2|TRBJ1-5
CASSLGSYPPQHF
TGTGCCAGTAGCTTGGGTTCGTATCCGCCCCAGCATTTT
>NA|NA|TRBV3-1|TRBJ2-4
CASSQVEGAKNIQYF
TGTGCCAGCAGCCAGGTGGAGGGAGCCAAAAACATTCAGTACTTC
>TRBD1|many|TRBV6-6|TRBJ1-2
CASSYERISLDRVGGYTF
TGTGCCAGCAGTTACGAACGAATTTCTCTGGACAGGGTGGGAGGCTACACCTTC
>TRBD2|NA|TRBV5-6|TRBJ2-1
CASGWSRGSGTKYNEQFF
TGTGCCAGCGGCTGGAGTCGGGGTAGCGGGACGAAGTACAATGAGCAGTTCTTC
>NA|many|TRBV15|TRBJ1-4
CATSRDLRVGNAGEKLFF
TGTGCCACCAGCAGAGATTTGAGAGTCGGGAATGCGGGTGAAAAACTGTTTTTT
>NA|NA|TRBV19|TRBJ1-2
CASRRGHSQWSYGYTF
TGTGCCAGTCGGCGGGGACATTCTCAATGGAGCTATGGCTACACCTTC
>NA|once|TRBV15|TRBJ2-6
CATSRGVPGLCSGANVLTF
TGTGCCACCAGCAGGGGAGTCCCCGGGCTGTGCTCTGGGGCCAACGTCCTGACTTTC
>TRBD1|many|TRBV7-9|TRBJ1-2
CASSLTGVANYGYTF
TGTGCCAGCAGCTTGACAGGGGTTGCTAACTATGGCTACACCTTC
>TRBD1|NA|TRBV7-2|TRBJ1-6
CASSTTGRGTSNSPLHF
TGTGCCAGCAGCACAACGGGCAGGGGGACCAGCAATTCACCCCTCCACTTT
>TRBD1|many|TRBV12-3/TRBV12-4|TRBJ1-4
CASRADRGRVEKLFF
TGTGCCAGCAGAGCCGACAGGGGGCGTGTGGAAAAACTGTTTTTT
>TRBD2|NA|TRBV7-6|TRBJ2-3
CASSLGRLAGAGRTDTQYF
TGTGCCAGCAGCTTAGGCCGACTAGCGGGAGCGGGGAGAACAGATACGCAGTATTTT
>NA|many|TRBV24-1|TRBJ2-5
CATSDGSQGQETQYF
TGTGCCACCAGTGATGGCAGCCAGGGGCAAGAGACCCAGTACTTC
>NA|many|TRBV2|TRBJ2-3
CASSDTDTQYF
TGTGCCAGCAGTGACACAGATACGCAGTATTTT
>TRBD1|many|TRBV4-3|TRBJ2-1
CASSQDPQGAPNEQFF
TGCGCCAGCAGCCAAGATCCCCAGGGGGCACCCAATGAGCAGTTCTTC
>NA|few|TRBV27|TRBJ2-3
CASSLSPGRYTDTQYF
TGTGCCAGCAGTTTATCGCCAGGTCGATACACAGATACGCAGTATTTT
>TRBD1|many|TRBV9|TRBJ1-6
CASSEGTGGSPLHF
TGTGCCAGCAGCGAGGGGACAGGTGGTTCACCCCTCCACTTT
>NA|many|TRBV7-6|TRBJ2-2
CASSLRKGTGELFF
TGTGCCAGCAGCTTAAGGAAGGGTACCGGGGAGCTGTTTTTT
>TRBD2|many|TRBV5-4|TRBJ2-7
CASSLGIQRGGYEQYF
TGTGCCAGCAGCTTGGGAATTCAGCGGGGCGGGTACGAGCAGTACTTC
>NA|many|TRBV9|TRBJ2-2
CASSVAGGELFF
TGTGCCAGCAGCGTAGCTGGCGGGGAGCTGTTTTTT
>NA|many|TRBV4-1|TRBJ2-5
CASSHAYQETQYF
TGCGCCAGCAGCCATGCCTACCAAGAGACCCAGTACTTC
>NA|many|TRBV19|TRBJ2-6
CASSIDGVGANVLTF
TGTGCCAGTAGTATAGATGGGGTTGGGGCCAACGTCCTGACTTTC
>TRBD1|once|TRBV12-3/TRBV12-4|TRBJ2-2
CASSYRDRTGELFF
TGTGCCAGCAGTTACCGGGACAGAACCGGGGAGCTGTTTTTT
>NA|many|TRBV18|TRBJ2-7
CASSPQVTYEQYF
TGTGCCAGCTCACCACAGGTCACCTACGAGCAGTACTTC
>NA|NA|TRBV9|TRBJ1-4
CASSVYAGNEKLFF
TGTGCCAGCAGCGTGTATGCGGGTAATGAAAAACTGTTTTTT
>NA|NA|TRBV24-1|TRBJ1-1
CATSDFRGRAFF
TGTGCCACCAGTGATTTCCGTGGGAGAGCTTTCTTT
>NA|NA|TRBV4-2|TRBJ1-2
CASSQARGADGYTF
TGTGCCAGCAGCCAAGCCCGGGGCGCAGATGGCTACACCTTC
>TRBD1|NA|TRBV11-1|TRBJ1-3
CASSFDRGLGNTIYF
TGTGCCAGCAGCTTCGACAGGGGGCTTGGAAACACCATATATTTT
>TRBD2|many|TRBV19|TRBJ2-3
CASSIASGSFADTQYF
TGTGCCAGTAGTATAGCTAGCGGGAGTTTTGCAGATACGCAGTATTTT
>NA|many|TRBV19|TRBJ2-1
CASSPGPGGFEQFF
TGTGCCAGTAGTCCCGGCCCCGGGGGCTTTGAGCAGTTCTTC
>NA|many|TRBV5-8|TRBJ2-7
CASSLGQDYEQYF
TGTGCCAGCAGCTTGGGGCAGGACTACGAGCAGTACTTC
>NA|NA|TRBV5-5|TRBJ1-1
CASSLAGNLNTEAFF
TGTGCCAGCAGCTTGGCCGGGAACTTGAACACTGAAGCTTTCTTT
>NA|many|TRBV29-1|TRBJ2-3
CSVDFGFTDTQYF
TGCAGCGTTGATTTCGGCTTCACAGATACGCAGTATTTT
>NA|many|TRBV7-2|TRBJ1-3
CASSGGRLSGNTIYF
TGTGCCAGCAGCGGGGGGAGACTCTCTGGAAACACCATATATTTT
>NA|few|TRBV20-1|TRBJ1-1
CSARDGRGLMNTEAFF
TGCAGTGCTAGAGATGGTCGAGGGTTGATGAACACTGAAGCTTTCTTT
>TRBD2|many|TRBV19|TRBJ2-2
CASSTASGRSGTGELFF
TGTGCCAGTAGTACTGCTAGCGGGAGATCAGGGACCGGGGAGCTGTTTTTT
>NA|NA|TRBV29-1|TRBJ1-2
CSVGYSSGNTF
TGCAGCGTTGGATATTCTTCTGGAAACACCTTC
>TRBD1|NA|TRBV7-6|TRBJ2-5
CASRPQGAQYF
TGTGCCAGCAGGCCCCAGGGGGCCCAGTACTTC
>NA|many|TRBV20-1|TRBJ2-7
CSARGEGSWQYF
TGCAGTGCTAGAGGGGAAGGGAGCTGGCAGTACTTC
>TRBD1|many|TRBV5-1|TRBJ2-2
CASSSRLAGQGGTGELFF
TGCGCCAGCAGCTCCCGACTCGCGGGACAGGGGGGAACCGGGGAGCTGTTTTTT